Below are 25 T cell receptor beta chains sequenced from a single sample in a study of T cell changes during pregnancy in multiple sclerosis. Libraries were prepared by immunoSEQ multiplex PCR; TCRdb keeps only in-frame clonotypes and omits some of them. The sample consists of about 77,000 clones, roughly 91% of them appearing once. This specimen was peripheral blood, taken after pregnancy. These receptors were collected from a female donor in good health, enrolled as a control in a pregnancy study.

The V and J genes are TRBV6-5 and TRBJ1-2; D ambiguous. This CDR3 comprises 15 residues. Germline loops: CDR1 MNHEY, CDR2 SVGAGI. Trimming took off 7 bases at V and 6 bases at J, with 21 bases between the two ends. Written as DNA, the CDR3 is TGTGCCAGCATACAAACACTGGGGAGGTATCATGGCTACACCTTC. Translation gives CASIQTLGRYHGYTF.

The chain uses TRBV15 and TRBJ1-5, with 9 bases fitting TRBD1. CDR1 is LNHNV and CDR2 is YYDKDF in the germline V gene (reference sequence). The CDR3 runs 16 residues. With V trimmed by 0 bases and J by 2 bases, 2 bases remained unmatched. The CDR3 DNA reads as TGTGCCACCAGCAGAGATCGGGACAGGGGCAATCAGCCCCAGCATTTT. This encodes CATSRDRDRGNQPQHF.

This rearrangement joins TRBV6-1 to TRBJ2-3; 11 positions match TRBD2. The CDR3 loop spans 15 amino acids. Germline CDR1 is MNHNS and CDR2 is SASEGT. The junction had 2 bases not matched to a gene; V was cut back by 2 bases and J by 4 bases. The CDR3 bases are TGTGCCAGCAGTGAATTAGCGGGGGGGCCAGATACGCAGTATTTT. Residues: CASSELAGGPDTQYF.

This sequence joins TRBV5-5 and TRBJ1-2; D ambiguous. V gave up 2 bases and J gave up 1 base, with 9 bases separating them. This CDR3 comprises 14 residues. Germline values: CDR1 SGHKS, CDR2 YYEKEE (reference sequence). Here the CDR3 reads CASSLNSNNYGYTF. The CDR3 DNA is TGTGCCAGCAGCTTAAACAGCAATAACTATGGCTACACCTTC. Supplemented by reference TRBV5-5 and TRBJ1-2, the full variable domain reads DAGVTQSPTHLIKTRGQQVTLRCSPISGHKSVSWYQQVLGQGPQFIFQYYEKEERGRGNFPDRFSARQFPNYSSELNVNALLLGDSALYLCASSLNSNNYGYTFGSGTRLTVV.

Only one count was recorded for this clone. This chain connects TRBV5-6 to TRBJ1-5; tentatively, D is TRBD1 (5 bases). The CDR3 sequence is 15 residues long. Trimming removed 2 bases from V and 0 bases from J, with 9 bases in between. Germline V lookup: CDR1 SGHDT, CDR2 YYEEEE. DNA of the CDR3: TGTGCCAGCAGCTTACGGGGGACTAGCAATCAGCCCCAGCATTTT. Translating gives CASSLRGTSNQPQHF. The full variable domain, in which reference TRBV5-6 and TRBJ1-5 provide the parts outside the CDR3, is DAGVTQSPTHLIKTRGQQVTLRCSPKSGHDTVSWYQQALGQGPQFIFQYYEEEERQRGNFPDRFSGHQFPNYSSELNVNALLLGDSALYLCASSLRGTSNQPQHFGDGTRLSIL.

This sequence joins TRBV7-9 and TRBJ2-1; D gene uncertain. Trimming removed 6 bases at V and 3 bases at J, with 6 bases between. The germline V gene encodes CDR1 SEHNR and CDR2 FQNEAQ (reference sequence). CDR3 length equals 12 residues. In DNA, the CDR3 is TGTGCCAGCAGTCGAGGCTACAATGAGCAGTTCTTC. This codes for CASSRGYNEQFF.

V gene TRBV30 combines with J gene TRBJ2-1; D may be TRBD2 (5 bases). CDR1 and CDR2 (germline): GTSNPN, SVGIG (reference sequence). CDR3 size: 14 residues. With 0 bases removed from V and 9 bases from J, the gap between germline ends came to 15 bases. The CDR3 sequence: CAWSVLVPRGEQFF. The CDR3 region has the DNA TGTGCCTGGAGTGTACTGGTCCCCCGGGGTGAGCAGTTCTTC.

A single count supports this clone. The chain links TRBV2 to TRBJ2-6; no clear D gene. Trimming left V 8 bases short and J 0 bases short, with 11 bases between. This CDR3 comprises 15 residues. Germline V CDR1 and CDR2: SNHLY, FYNNEI. The CDR3 here is CASGKHRSGANVLTF. CDR3 DNA sequence: TGTGCCAGCGGTAAACACCGCTCTGGGGCCAACGTCCTGACTTTC.

The rearrangement joins TRBV14 to TRBJ2-6; no definite D call. The CDR3 extends over 15 amino acids. Trimming took 2 bases from V and 2 from J, leaving 7 bases between them. Germline CDR1 SGHDN, CDR2 FVKESK. CDR3: CASSQQLPGANVLTF. CDR3 coding DNA: TGTGCCAGCAGCCAACAGTTACCTGGGGCCAACGTCCTGACTTTC. Together with reference TRBV14 and TRBJ2-6, the CDR3 gives the full variable domain: EAGVTQFPSHSVIEKGQTVTLRCDPISGHDNLYWYRRVMGKEIKFLLHFVKESKQDESGMPNNRFLAERTGGTYSTLKVQPAELEDSGVYFCASSQQLPGANVLTFGAGSRLTVL.

The CDR3 nucleotides are TGCGCCAGCAGCTTGACCAGGACAGGGGACTATGGCTACACCTTC. It is translated as CASSLTRTGDYGYTF. The rearrangement uses TRBV5-1 and TRBJ1-2, with 9 bases that match TRBD1. Germline V gene sequence: CDR1 SGHRS, CDR2 YFSETQ. V gave up 1 base and J gave up 3 bases; unmatched junction bases: 4. CDR3 length: 15 residues.

The V and J genes are TRBV2 and TRBJ2-7; 16 bases fit TRBD2. Germline lookup yields CDR1 SNHLY and CDR2 FYNNEI. The CDR3 extends over 17 amino acids. The ends lost 6 bases at V and 4 bases at J; junction bases unmatched: 9. This chain's CDR3 is CASRSGTSGRAVYEQYF. CDR3 nucleotides: TGTGCCAGCAGGTCCGGGACTAGCGGGAGGGCCGTATACGAGCAGTACTTC.

This chain uses TRBV7-9 with TRBJ2-1, with 9 nucleotides matching TRBD1. The CDR3 has 12 residues. Germline values: CDR1 SEHNR, CDR2 FQNEAQ (reference sequence). The V gene end was trimmed by 7 bases and the J gene end by 6 bases; junction bases not matched to a gene: 1. For the CDR3, the DNA is TGTGCCAGCAACAGGGGGCCCAATGAGCAGTTCTTC. It encodes CASNRGPNEQFF.

CDR3: CASSPDQTRGAFF. The CDR3 coding sequence is TGTGCCAGCTCACCAGATCAGACAAGAGGGGCTTTCTTT. The rearrangement joins TRBV18 to TRBJ1-1; no clear D. Trimming shortened V by 2 bases and J by 11 bases, and 15 bases separated the two germline ends. CDR3 length: 13 amino acids. Germline assignment: CDR1 KGHSH and CDR2 LQKENI.

The chain combines TRBV4-1 with TRBJ2-1, with D perhaps TRBD2 (5 bases). The CDR3 is 16 amino acids. The germline V gene encodes CDR1 MGHRA and CDR2 YSYEKL. The V end lost 3 bases, the J end lost 3 bases, and 15 bases lay between the germline ends. Here the CDR3 DNA reads TGCGCCAGCAGCCAGCGAGGTAGGAGGATCTACAATGAGCAGTTCTTC. Protein product: CASSQRGRRIYNEQFF.

V usage is TRBV28 and J usage is TRBJ1-2; TRBD1 agrees at 8 bases. The CDR3 covers 16 residues. J gave up 0 bases and V 1 base, and 4 bases lay outside the gene matches. Germline loops: CDR1 MDHEN, CDR2 SYDVKM. CDR3 protein: CASSLSQTGANYGYTF. For the CDR3, the DNA is TGTGCCAGCAGTTTATCCCAGACAGGGGCTAACTATGGCTACACCTTC.

The chain employs TRBV7-2 and TRBJ2-5, with 7 bases matching TRBD2. The CDR3 has 16 residues. Germline CDR1 SGHTA, CDR2 FQGNSA. The junction had 6 bases not matched to a gene; V was cut back by 1 base and J by 1 base. The CDR3 protein is CASSLGGGGLQETQYF. The CDR3 DNA sequence: TGTGCCAGCAGCTTAGGGGGCGGGGGACTCCAAGAGACCCAGTACTTC.

In its sample, this clone was seen once. CDR3 region: CASRLTGGPEQYF. CDR3 sequence (DNA): TGTGCCAGCAGGTTGACAGGGGGTCCCGAGCAGTACTTC. The chain combines TRBV6-1 with TRBJ2-7; TRBD1 matches at 9 bases. This CDR3 comprises 13 residues. The germline V gene encodes CDR1 MNHNS and CDR2 SASEGT. V dropped 6 bases and J dropped 6; count of bases not matched to a gene: 6.

The chain combines TRBV30 with TRBJ2-1, with D perhaps matching TRBD2 (6 bases). The CDR3 is 16 residues long. The V end was cut by 2 bases, the J end by 0 bases, with 14 bases between. CDR1 GTSNPN and CDR2 SVGIG come from the germline V gene (reference sequence). The CDR3 coding sequence is TGTGCCTGGAGTACCCCCAGCGGGCCCTCCTACAATGAGCAGTTCTTC. It codes for CAWSTPSGPSYNEQFF.

This chain links TRBV7-2 with TRBJ2-7, with a tentative D call TRBD2 (6 bases). This CDR3 spans 13 amino acids. CDR1 is SGHTA, CDR2 FQGNSA, per germline. The ends were cut back, 5 bases at V and 2 bases at J, with 10 bases in the middle. The CDR3 is CASSRTITYEQYF. In DNA form, the CDR3 reads TGTGCCAGCAGCCGGACTATAACCTACGAGCAGTACTTC.

The genes are TRBV7-9 and TRBJ1-2; TRBD1 agrees at 7 bases. This CDR3 is built from 15 residues. V gave up 5 bases and J gave up 8 bases; unmatched junction bases: 14. Germline V lookup: CDR1 SEHNR, CDR2 FQNEAQ (reference sequence). CDR3 protein: CASSPRDSAIEGYTF. CDR3 DNA sequence: TGTGCCAGCAGCCCCCGGGACAGTGCCATCGAGGGCTACACCTTC.

The V call is TRBV4-3, the J call TRBJ1-5; TRBD1 matches 8 bases. Per the germline V gene, CDR1 is LGHNA and CDR2 is YSLEER. The CDR3 extends over 15 amino acids. J gave up 5 bases and V 4 bases, and 7 bases lay outside the gene matches. CDR3: CASSLRQGRDQPQHF. The DNA for the CDR3 is TGCGCCAGCAGCCTGAGACAGGGGAGGGATCAGCCCCAGCATTTT.

The V and J genes are TRBV19 and TRBJ2-5, with a tentative D call TRBD1 (7 bases). The CDR3 has 13 residues. V was cut by 3 bases and J by 7 bases, with 12 bases left in between. Germline V lookup: CDR1 LNHDA, CDR2 SQIVND (reference sequence). CDR3 residues: CASSIGQGGTQYF. The CDR3 DNA sequence: TGTGCCAGTAGTATTGGGCAGGGGGGGACCCAGTACTTC.

This clone was observed once. V and J are TRBV7-2 and TRBJ2-7, with TRBD1 identical over 10 bases. Unmatched junction bases numbered 7, after V lost 8 bases and J lost 6 bases. The CDR3 spans 13 residues. From germline, CDR1 is SGHTA and CDR2 FQGNSA. CDR3 nucleotide sequence: TGTGCCAGCGGGGGACAGGGGACGGCCGAGCAGTACTTC. This codes for CASGGQGTAEQYF.

The rearrangement uses TRBV4-2 and TRBJ1-3; the match to TRBD1 covers 9 bases. CDR3 size: 16 residues. Unmatched junction bases numbered 4, after V lost 4 bases and J lost 0 bases. Germline values: CDR1 LGHNA, CDR2 YNFKEQ. The CDR3 nucleotides read TGTGCCAGCAGCCCGGGACAGGGCCCCTCTGGAAACACCATATATTTT. Amino acid sequence: CASSPGQGPSGNTIYF.

The chain is built from TRBV7-8 and TRBJ2-5; no firm D call. Trimming removed 5 bases at V and 1 base at J, with 14 bases between. The CDR3 sequence is 15 residues long. Germline V lookup: CDR1 SGHVS, CDR2 FQNEAQ. The CDR3 loop reads CASSLRLAVQETQYF. CDR3 bases: TGTGCCAGCAGCCTCCGATTGGCGGTCCAAGAGACCCAGTACTTC.